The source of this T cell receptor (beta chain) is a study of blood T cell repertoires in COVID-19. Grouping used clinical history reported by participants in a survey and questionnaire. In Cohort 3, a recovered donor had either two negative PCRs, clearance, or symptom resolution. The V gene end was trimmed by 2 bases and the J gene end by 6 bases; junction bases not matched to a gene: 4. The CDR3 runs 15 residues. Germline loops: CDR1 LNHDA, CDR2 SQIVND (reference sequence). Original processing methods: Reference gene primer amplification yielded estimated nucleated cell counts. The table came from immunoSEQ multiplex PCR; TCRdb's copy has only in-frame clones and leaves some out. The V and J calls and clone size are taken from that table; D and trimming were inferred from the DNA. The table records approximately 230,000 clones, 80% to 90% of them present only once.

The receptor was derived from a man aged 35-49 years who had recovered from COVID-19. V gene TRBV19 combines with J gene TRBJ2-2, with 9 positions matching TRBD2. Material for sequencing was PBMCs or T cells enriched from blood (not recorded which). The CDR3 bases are TGTGCCAGTAGTATATATAGCGGGAGTGCCGGGGAGCTGTTTTTT. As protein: CASSIYSGSAGELFF.